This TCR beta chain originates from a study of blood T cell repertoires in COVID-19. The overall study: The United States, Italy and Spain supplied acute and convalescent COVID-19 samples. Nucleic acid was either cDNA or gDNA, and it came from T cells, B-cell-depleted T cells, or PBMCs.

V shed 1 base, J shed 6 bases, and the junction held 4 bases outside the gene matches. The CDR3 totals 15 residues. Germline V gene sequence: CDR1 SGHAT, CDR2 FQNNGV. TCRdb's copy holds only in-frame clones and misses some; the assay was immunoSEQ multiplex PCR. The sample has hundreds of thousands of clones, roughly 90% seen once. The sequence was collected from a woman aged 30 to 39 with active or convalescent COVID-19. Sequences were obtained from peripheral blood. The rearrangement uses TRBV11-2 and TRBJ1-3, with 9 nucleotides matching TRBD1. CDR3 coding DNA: TGTGCCAGCAGCTTAGGCCGGACAGGGGTAAACACCATATATTTT. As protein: CASSLGRTGVNTIYF.